The 9 T cell receptor beta chains in this list originate from one sample, sequenced in a study of beta chain features in type 1 diabetes. Findings of the study overall: A moderate, significant TCRB CDR3 shortening appeared in type 1 diabetes across four CD4+ subsets.

For these TCRs, the target antigens are not known. The isolated RNA, all of it, was reverse transcribed, so expressed TCRB transcripts were what got sequenced. The data were produced by immunoSEQ multiplex PCR, yet TCRdb's version contains in-frame clones alone and is incomplete. The table lists 600,000 to 700,000 clones, 9.5% to 15% of them singletons, with more than 0.09% in the top ten. Material: naive CD4+ T cells from blood. These TCRs come from a man between 25 and 39 years old with type 1 diabetes.

As to this clone: The sample carries other DNA sequences with the same CDR3. V usage is TRBV9 and J usage is TRBJ1-6; no clear D gene. Trimming left V 0 bases short and J 9 bases short, with 4 bases between. The CDR3 is 12 residues long. Germline V gives CDR1 SGDLS, CDR2 YYNGEE. CDR3: CASSVEGSPLHF. The CDR3, as DNA: TGTGCCAGCAGCGTAGAGGGTTCACCCCTCCACTTT.

This clone was seen more than once but under ten times. This sequence joins TRBV19 and TRBJ1-5, with 8 bases that match TRBD1. From germline, CDR1 is LNHDA and CDR2 SQIVND (reference sequence). This CDR3 is 15 amino acids long. J lost 2 bases, V lost 2 bases, and 2 bases had no gene match. As DNA, the CDR3 is TGTGCCAGTAGTATACAGGGACAGGGCAATCAGCCCCAGCATTTT. Its protein product is CASSIQGQGNQPQHF.

The genes are TRBV14 and TRBJ1-2; D ambiguous. Trimming took 3 bases from V and 0 from J, leaving 11 bases between them. Per germline, CDR1 SGHDN and CDR2 FVKESK. CDR3 size: 15 residues. CDR3 sequence (DNA): TGTGCCAGCAGCCACCCGGGAGTTGCTAACTATGGCTACACCTTC. This sequence encodes CASSHPGVANYGYTF. Variable domain in full (rest from reference TRBV14 and TRBJ1-2): EAGVTQFPSHSVIEKGQTVTLRCDPISGHDNLYWYRRVMGKEIKFLLHFVKESKQDESGMPNNRFLAERTGGTYSTLKVQPAELEDSGVYFCASSHPGVANYGYTFGSGTRLTVV.

Notes on this clone: Compared with germline, one end of the junction differs, possibly owing to a read error. The V and J genes are TRBV7-2 and TRBJ1-5; no clear D. Germline V CDR1 and CDR2: SGHTA, FQGNSA. The CDR3 length is 15 residues. The CDR3 loop is CASGFSGPSNQPQHF. CDR3 bases: TGTGCCAGCGGCTTCAGTGGCCCAAGCAATCAGCCCCAGCATTTT.

The gene calls are TRBV27 and TRBJ2-2; 7 bases are a match to TRBD1. V trimming: 2 bases; J trimming: 6 bases; junction bases outside the gene matches: 6. The length of the CDR3 is 15 residues. CDR1 is MNHEY, CDR2 SMNVEV, per germline (reference sequence). The CDR3 DNA reads as TGTGCCAGCAGTTTAAGGGGGCGAGAAGCCGGGGAGCTGTTTTTT. This codes for CASSLRGREAGELFF.

This clone turned up a few times. The chain combines TRBV6-1 with TRBJ2-1; the D gene is possibly TRBD1 (5 bases). The germline gives CDR1 MNHNS, CDR2 SASEGT. Between the trimmed V and J ends, which lost 10 bases and 4 bases, there was a span of 20 bases. The length of the CDR3 is 15 residues. The CDR3 DNA sequence: TGTGCCATCCGATCCGAGGACATAACTTACAATGAGCAGTTCTTC. It is translated as CAIRSEDITYNEQFF.

The rearrangement uses TRBV29-1 and TRBJ2-6; possible D gene TRBD1, 5 bases. The CDR3 runs 14 residues. Germline loops: CDR1 SQVTM, CDR2 ANQGSEA. V lost 5 bases and J lost 4, with 12 bases in between. CDR3 sequence: CSVNSGSGANVLTF. The CDR3 DNA reads TGCAGCGTTAACTCAGGGTCAGGGGCCAACGTCCTGACTTTC.

This clone was seen a handful of times. The chain carries TRBV6-1 and TRBJ1-1; possibly TRBD1 for D (5 bases). The CDR3 extends over 14 amino acids. V was pared by 3 bases and J by 3 bases, with 11 bases between. CDR1 is MNHNS, CDR2 SASEGT, per germline. In nucleotides, the CDR3 is TGTGCCAGCAGTGACAGGGTAACGGACACTGAAGCTTTCTTT. It is translated as CASSDRVTDTEAFF.

The gene calls are TRBV5-1 and TRBJ1-1; 9 bases fit TRBD1. The V gene's germline CDR1 is SGHRS and CDR2 YFSETQ. The CDR3 spans 13 residues. J was trimmed by 5 bases and V by 6 bases; bases with no gene match: 5. The CDR3 region has the DNA TGCGCCAGCAAGGGGACAGGGAATACTGAAGCTTTCTTT. This gives the protein CASKGTGNTEAFF.